This is a list of T cell receptor beta chains from one sample in a study of blood T cell repertoires in COVID-19. This table comes from immunoSEQ multiplex PCR, and its TCRdb copy is limited to in-frame clones, with some not included. The table shows approximately 170,000 clones, with under 80% occurring only once. The material sequenced was peripheral blood. The source is a woman of 80 years or more with acute or convalescent COVID-19. Each CDR3 is given with its conserved first and last residue. A D gene is named only where the DNA matches it firmly. Clone size is shown for a subset of rows, as once, few, many or a class of expanded clone.

j_gene,v_gene,d_gene,abundance,CDR3aa,CDR3nt
TRBJ2-7,TRBV7-2,TRBD2,once,CASPPQGLAGLGEQYF,TGTGCCAGCCCACCCCAGGGACTAGCGGGACTGGGGGAGCAGTACTTC
TRBJ2-7,TRBV7-9,TRBD1,.,CASAPIRRQGSYEQYF,TGTGCCAGCGCACCCATCCGGCGACAGGGGTCCTACGAGCAGTACTTC
TRBJ1-2,TRBV28,.,.,CASRGWGEDYGYTF,TGTGCCAGCAGGGGCTGGGGGGAAGACTATGGCTACACCTTC
TRBJ2-3,TRBV9,TRBD2,.,CASSVGLAGGPTDTQYF,TGTGCCAGCAGCGTTGGATTAGCGGGAGGGCCGACGGATACGCAGTATTTT
TRBJ1-1,TRBV19,TRBD1,once,CASRTGQGSTEAFF,TGTGCCAGTAGGACGGGACAGGGATCCACTGAAGCTTTCTTT
TRBJ2-3,TRBV6-5,.,.,CASSLGLGTDTQYF,TGTGCCAGCAGTTTGGGACTGGGCACAGATACGCAGTATTTT
TRBJ2-4,TRBV4-2,.,.,CASSQDTSGSGIQYF,TGTGCCAGCAGCCAAGATACCTCTGGATCGGGCATTCAGTACTTC
TRBJ2-7,TRBV9,TRBD2,.,CASSVGPLAGGPREQYF,TGTGCCAGCAGCGTAGGCCCACTAGCGGGAGGGCCGCGGGAGCAGTACTTC
TRBJ2-5,TRBV5-6,.,.,CASSLGPPGARETQYF,TGTGCCAGCAGCTTGGGGCCGCCAGGGGCGCGAGAGACCCAGTACTTC
TRBJ1-5,TRBV27,TRBD1,.,CASSPRQGDPRPQHF,TGTGCCAGCAGTCCAAGACAGGGGGACCCTCGGCCCCAGCATTTT
TRBJ1-1,TRBV5-4,.,.,CASTPGRNTEAFF,TGTGCCAGCACCCCGGGGAGGAACACTGAAGCTTTCTTT
TRBJ2-7,TRBV2,.,.,CASSEGAGVREQYF,TGTGCCAGCAGTGAGGGGGCGGGAGTGCGCGAGCAGTACTTC
TRBJ2-3,TRBV18,TRBD2,.,CASSPSREGGDTQYF,TGTGCCAGCTCACCGTCGCGGGAGGGTGGAGATACGCAGTATTTT
TRBJ1-5,TRBV14,.,.,CASSQADSNQPQHF,TGTGCCAGCAGCCAAGCAGATAGCAATCAGCCCCAGCATTTT
TRBJ1-1,TRBV18,.,once,CASSAVADTEAFF,TGTGCCAGCTCAGCAGTCGCCGACACTGAAGCTTTCTTT
TRBJ2-5,TRBV3-1/TRBV3-2,.,.,CASSPRWGEGEETQYF,TGTGCCAGCAGCCCTAGGTGGGGAGAAGGCGAGGAGACCCAGTACTTC
TRBJ1-4,TRBV27,TRBD1,.,CATTRTGHVNEKLFF,TGTGCCACCACCCGGACAGGGCATGTTAATGAAAAACTGTTTTTT
TRBJ2-3,TRBV1,.,.,CTSSQNPDNGTSGSLTDTQYF,TGCACCAGCAGCCAGAATCCGGACAACGGGACTAGCGGGAGTTTGACAGATACGCAGTATTTT
TRBJ2-5,TRBV7-7,.,.,CASSRDLRETQYF,TGTGCCAGCAGCCGGGATCTCCGGGAGACCCAGTACTTC
TRBJ2-3,TRBV27,.,once,CASSLSSRYTDTQYF,TGTGCCAGCAGTTTATCGTCCCGCTACACAGATACGCAGTATTTT
TRBJ2-5,TRBV28,.,few,CASSFVRAGGETQYF,TGTGCCAGCAGTTTCGTCAGGGCAGGCGGAGAGACCCAGTACTTC
TRBJ2-2,TRBV28,.,few,CASSRETRNTGELFF,TGTGCCAGCAGTCGCGAAACTAGGAACACCGGGGAGCTGTTTTTT
TRBJ2-7,TRBV19,TRBD2,few,CASSSRDYGRGGEQYF,TGTGCCAGTAGTTCCCGGGACTACGGACGTGGTGGAGAGCAGTACTTC
TRBJ2-5,TRBV6-1,TRBD2,.,CASSEAKTSGIGETQYF,TGTGCCAGCAGTGAAGCGAAGACTAGCGGGATAGGGGAGACCCAGTACTTC
TRBJ2-7,TRBV5-1,TRBD2,.,CASRLTSDLSYEQYF,TGCGCCAGCAGACTAACTAGCGACCTAAGCTACGAGCAGTACTTC
TRBJ2-7,TRBV7-2,.,.,CASSLTAGGPYEQYF,TGTGCCAGCAGCTTAACCGCAGGAGGCCCCTACGAGCAGTACTTC
TRBJ1-2,TRBV19,.,once,CASSWAGDTNYGYTF,TGTGCCAGTAGCTGGGCGGGAGATACTAACTATGGCTACACCTTC
TRBJ1-4,TRBV5-1,.,.,CASSLTAGGEKLFF,TGCGCCAGCAGCCTGACGGCTGGAGGTGAAAAACTGTTTTTT
TRBJ1-2,TRBV4-2,TRBD1,.,CASSQGDRGRGYTF,TGTGCCAGCAGCCAAGGGGACAGGGGGCGCGGCTACACCTTC
TRBJ2-1,TRBV4-3,TRBD2,.,CASSQDLAHSGLAGVIEQFF,TGCGCCAGCAGCCAAGATCTGGCACATTCCGGGCTAGCGGGGGTTATCGAGCAGTTCTTC
TRBJ2-3,TRBV5-4,TRBD2,.,CASSLGGSPTTDTQYF,TGTGCCAGCAGCTTGGGCGGGAGTCCTACCACAGATACGCAGTATTTT
TRBJ2-1,TRBV30,TRBD2,.,CAWSRKGLAGGEQFF,TGTGCCTGGAGCAGAAAGGGACTAGCGGGAGGAGAGCAGTTCTTC
TRBJ1-1,TRBV5-6,TRBD1,once,CASSSAGTGMSEAFF,TGTGCCAGCAGCTCCGCCGGGACAGGGATGTCTGAAGCTTTCTTT
TRBJ2-7,TRBV7-9,TRBD1,.,CASSFDGTGGFYEQYF,TGTGCCAGCAGCTTTGACGGGACAGGGGGCTTCTACGAGCAGTACTTC
TRBJ2-3,TRBV3-1/TRBV3-2,.,many,CASSPLETDTQYF,TGTGCCAGCAGCCCACTAGAAACAGATACGCAGTATTTT
TRBJ2-2,TRBV19,TRBD1,.,CASSEQGADTGELFF,TGTGCCAGTAGCGAACAGGGGGCAGACACCGGGGAGCTGTTTTTT
TRBJ2-5,TRBV5-6,.,.,CASSFNRAGWGETQYF,TGTGCCAGCAGCTTCAACAGGGCGGGTTGGGGAGAGACCCAGTACTTC
TRBJ1-2,TRBV28,.,.,CATEEGYTF,TGTGCCACCGAGGAGGGCTACACCTTC
TRBJ2-5,TRBV6-5,.,.,CASRPWGDPQETQYF,TGTGCCAGCAGACCTTGGGGGGATCCACAAGAGACCCAGTACTTC
TRBJ2-2,TRBV19,.,.,CASSPTFAGELFF,TGTGCCAGTAGCCCCACATTCGCCGGGGAGCTGTTTTTT
TRBJ2-7,TRBV11-2,TRBD2,.,CASSPFWRERNGQYF,TGTGCCAGCAGCCCCTTCTGGCGGGAGAGGAACGGGCAGTACTTC
TRBJ2-7,TRBV4-3,TRBD2,.,CASSHEREGSYEQYF,TGCGCCAGCAGCCATGAGCGGGAGGGCTCCTACGAGCAGTACTTC
TRBJ1-5,TRBV28,TRBD1,.,CASSSPGGTQPQHF,TGTGCCAGCAGTTCTCCAGGGGGCACGCAGCCCCAGCATTTT
TRBJ2-3,TRBV27,TRBD2,.,CASSSVGLARDTQYF,TGTGCCAGCAGCAGTGTCGGACTAGCGCGAGATACGCAGTATTTT
TRBJ1-5,TRBV24-1,.,.,CATGEEYSNQPQHF,TGTGCCACCGGAGAGGAATATAGCAATCAGCCCCAGCATTTT
TRBJ2-1,TRBV6-4,TRBD2,.,CASSPTSGRYNEQFF,TGTGCCAGCAGCCCAACTAGCGGGCGTTACAATGAGCAGTTCTTC
TRBJ2-7,TRBV13,TRBD2,.,CASSYSLGNDAGDLYEQYF,TGTGCCAGCAGCTACTCCTTGGGTAATGACGCGGGGGACCTCTACGAGCAGTACTTC
TRBJ2-7,TRBV6-2/TRBV6-3,TRBD1,.,CASSTGQAVDEQYF,TGTGCCAGCAGTACGGGACAGGCTGTGGACGAGCAGTACTTC
TRBJ2-1,TRBV5-1,TRBD2,few,CASSLGTLAGNEQFF,TGCGCCAGCAGCTTGGGGACACTAGCGGGCAATGAGCAGTTCTTC
TRBJ2-3,TRBV6-5,.,few,CASSYGGRGDTQYF,TGTGCCAGCAGTTACGGGGGGAGAGGCGATACGCAGTATTTT
TRBJ1-3,TRBV5-4,.,.,CASSLLTGNTIYF,TGTGCCAGCAGCTTGCTTACTGGAAACACCATATATTTT
TRBJ2-1,TRBV10-1,.,.,CASSAGVTYNEQFF,TGCGCCAGCAGTGCGGGTGTCACCTACAATGAGCAGTTCTTC
TRBJ2-2,TRBV6-1,.,.,CASSEALPYTGELFF,TGTGCCAGCAGTGAAGCGCTACCTTACACCGGGGAGCTGTTTTTT
TRBJ1-1,TRBV5-5,TRBD1,.,CATSGQGDTEAFF,TGTGCCACCTCCGGACAGGGAGACACTGAAGCTTTCTTT
TRBJ1-2,TRBV6-5,.,once,CASSSGAGRWGYTF,TGTGCCAGCAGTTCTGGGGCAGGCCGATGGGGCTACACCTTC